The 24 T cell receptor beta chains presented below share a single source sample, sequenced in a study of blood T cells in healthy people across ages. Alongside a J-beta primer mix, a sample-barcoded 5' primer served in a second PCR lasting about 7 to 11 cycles. TCRdb ran MiXCR on the 5' RACE reads and lists one entry per CDR3 protein. The sample includes more than 700,000 distinct CDR3 sequences, 35% to 50% of them seen just once. The sample taken for sequencing was blood. The receptors were sampled from a man aged 80 or over in good health.

This clonotype has a handful of counts. The chain employs TRBV29-1 and TRBJ2-1; 8 bases match TRBD1. This CDR3 contains 13 residues. Germline CDR1 SQVTM, CDR2 ANQGSEA. The CDR3, as DNA: TGCACCACCGGGACAGGACTTTACAATGAGCAGTTCTTC. Protein sequence: CTTGTGLYNEQFF.

The J gene is TRBJ2-1, the V gene TRBV24-1; the D is unclear. The J call may be in error: the DNA end matches TRBJ2-7 better. The CDR3 extends over 14 amino acids. Germline values: CDR1 KGHDR, CDR2 SFDVKD. This CDR3 is CATSDSPVYNEQYF. CDR3 coding DNA: TGTGCCACCAGTGATTCTCCTGTCTACAATGAGCAGTACTTC.

This clonotype was found a few times. This chain joins TRBV6-2 or TRBV6-3 and TRBJ2-1; the D gene is possibly TRBD1 (5 bases). Trimming removed 5 bases at V and 8 bases at J, with 10 bases between. CDR3 length: 12 residues. Germline assignment: CDR1 MNHEY and CDR2 SVGEGT. The CDR3 coding sequence is TGTGCCAGCAGTAGACAGTCCCATGAGCAGTTCTTC. This gives the protein CASSRQSHEQFF.

The V gene is TRBV12-3 or TRBV12-4, the J gene TRBJ2-3, with TRBD2 as a possible D gene (5 bases). The CDR3 consists of 13 residues. V lost 3 bases and J lost 5, with 9 bases in between. CDR3 sequence: CASSFGMVDTQYF. In nucleotides, the CDR3 is TGTGCCAGCAGTTTCGGGATGGTAGATACGCAGTATTTT.

There are a few counts of this clonotype. The chain joins TRBV20-1 to TRBJ2-1; D gene uncertain. V shed 2 bases and J shed 4 bases, with 12 bases lying between them. This CDR3 region has 14 residues. Per the germline V gene, CDR1 is DFQATT and CDR2 is SNEGSKA (reference sequence). CDR3 nucleotide sequence: TGCAGTGCTAGACTACCACCCAATTACAATGAGCAGTTCTTC. As protein: CSARLPPNYNEQFF.

The chain recombines TRBV7-2 with TRBJ1-4; 9 bases line up with TRBD1. This CDR3 has 15 amino acids. The V gene end was trimmed by 5 bases and the J gene end by 9 bases; junction bases not matched to a gene: 10. CDR1 SGHTA and CDR2 FQGNSA come from the germline V gene. Written as DNA, the CDR3 is TGTGCCAGCAGCCCAGAACAGGGGGCCCTTAAAAAACTGTTTTTT. Its protein product is CASSPEQGALKKLFF.

The V and J genes are TRBV2 and TRBJ1-1, with D possibly matching TRBD1 (6 bases). Trimming pared 7 bases from V and 5 bases from J, leaving 17 bases between. Per germline, CDR1 SNHLY and CDR2 FYNNEI. The CDR3 totals 14 residues. Here the CDR3 reads CASTIQGAGTEAFF. The CDR3 DNA reads TGTGCCAGCACTATACAGGGAGCGGGAACTGAAGCTTTCTTT.

This clonotype was seen a few times. The chain has TRBV20-1 and TRBJ2-6, with TRBD2 matching over 8 bases. V lost 1 base, J lost 6 bases, and 8 bases stayed unmatched. The CDR3 extends over 16 amino acids. CDR1 and CDR2 (germline): DFQATT, SNEGSKA (reference sequence). The CDR3, as DNA: TGCAGTGCTAGAGCTGAGGGAGCGGGAGCGGCCAACGTCCTGACTTTC. It specifies CSARAEGAGAANVLTF.

This chain connects TRBV28 to TRBJ2-7; 8 bases are a match to TRBD1. This CDR3 contains 14 residues. After removal of 5 bases from V and 2 bases from J, the junction contained 5 bases not matched to a gene. Germline V lookup: CDR1 MDHEN, CDR2 SYDVKM. CDR3 sequence: CASSADRAPYEQYF. The CDR3 DNA reads TGTGCCAGCAGTGCGGACAGGGCGCCCTACGAGCAGTACTTC.

A few counts support this clonotype. The gene calls are TRBV6-2 or TRBV6-3 and TRBJ1-5, with D unclear. The CDR3 is 14 residues long. Deletions cut 2 bases from V and 0 bases from J, with 5 bases between. The germline V gene encodes CDR1 MNHEY and CDR2 SVGEGT. CDR3 loop: CASSYGGSNQPQHF. The CDR3 region has the DNA TGTGCCAGCAGTTACGGCGGTAGCAATCAGCCCCAGCATTTT.

The chain combines TRBV11-2 with TRBJ2-7; 9 bases map to TRBD1. This CDR3 region has 16 residues. Germline V gene lookup returns CDR1 SGHAT and CDR2 FQNNGV. Trimming took 5 bases from V and 6 from J; bases not matched to a gene: 14. The CDR3 spells CASSQTPPGQGFEQYF. CDR3 coding DNA: TGTGCCAGCAGCCAGACCCCCCCGGGACAGGGATTCGAGCAGTACTTC.

The CDR3 sequence: CATSSSGWVGNQPQHF. For the CDR3, the DNA is TGTGCCACCAGTTCCTCGGGCTGGGTCGGCAATCAGCCCCAGCATTTT. V usage is TRBV24-1 and J usage is TRBJ1-5; D call uncertain. CDR3 length: 16 residues. Germline V gene data show CDR1 as KGHDR and CDR2 as SFDVKD. Trimming shortened V by 6 bases and J by 2 bases, and 16 bases separated the two germline ends.

The V gene is TRBV29-1, the J gene TRBJ2-5, with 8 bases matching TRBD1. Germline V gene data show CDR1 as SQVTM and CDR2 as ANQGSEA. J was trimmed by 3 bases and V by 5 bases; bases with no gene match: 5. The CDR3 covers 13 residues. The chain's CDR3 is CSVRKTGEETQYF. CDR3 coding DNA: TGCAGCGTTAGGAAGACAGGGGAAGAGACCCAGTACTTC.

This clonotype was recorded a few times. Here the CDR3 DNA reads TGTGCCAGCAGCTTAAGCTTACCCGGGAGAAGCACAGATACGCAGTATTTT. Protein: CASSLSLPGRSTDTQYF. This chain joins TRBV7-9 and TRBJ2-3; possibly TRBD2 for D (6 bases). There are 17 residues in the CDR3. CDR1 and CDR2 (germline): SEHNR, FQNEAQ (reference sequence). The V end was cut by 2 bases, the J end by 0 bases, with 15 bases between.

In its sample, this clonotype was seen many times. This sequence joins TRBV28 and TRBJ1-1, with 8 bases identical to TRBD1. Germline CDR1 reads MDHEN; CDR2 reads SYDVKM. The V segment lost 7 bases and the J segment 2 bases; nucleotides outside the gene matches: 3. This CDR3 is built from 13 residues. The CDR3: CASKDRDNTEAFF. DNA for the CDR3: TGTGCCAGCAAGGACAGGGACAACACTGAAGCTTTCTTT.

The chain is built from TRBV3-1 and TRBJ2-1; 8 nucleotides agree with TRBD2. The CDR3 has 16 amino acids. The V and J ends lost 1 base and 8 bases, in that order; junction bases with no gene match: 10. The germline V gene encodes CDR1 LGHDT and CDR2 YNNKEL (reference sequence). The CDR3 DNA reads as TGTGCCAGCAGCCAAGGGCCGGGACTAGTTTTGGATGAGCAGTTCTTC. Translating it yields CASSQGPGLVLDEQFF.

This clonotype appeared a few times. This rearrangement joins TRBV7-2 to TRBJ2-3, with 10 bases aligning to TRBD2. V lost 5 bases to trimming and J lost 5 bases; unmatched junction nucleotides: 16. Germline loops: CDR1 SGHTA, CDR2 FQGNSA. The CDR3 has 18 residues. The CDR3 loop is CASSPPWVGSGRRDTQYF. As DNA, the CDR3 is TGTGCCAGCAGCCCACCGTGGGTCGGTAGCGGGAGGCGAGATACGCAGTATTTT.

This clonotype was picked up many times. The chain couples TRBV29-1 to TRBJ2-6; D is tentatively TRBD1 or TRBD2 (5 bases each). This CDR3 has 14 residues. Trimming removed 5 bases from V and 6 bases from J, with 14 bases in between. The germline V gene encodes CDR1 SQVTM and CDR2 ANQGSEA. DNA of the CDR3: TGCAGCGTTACAGGTGCCGGGGAGGCCAACGTCCTGACTTTC. Translating it yields CSVTGAGEANVLTF.

The rearrangement uses TRBV7-9 and TRBJ2-3; D unresolved. This CDR3 spans 15 amino acids. Germline lookup yields CDR1 SEHNR and CDR2 FQNEAQ (reference sequence). V lost 2 bases, J lost 4 bases, and 13 bases lay in between. CDR3 sequence: CASSLQTYSADTQYF. CDR3 DNA sequence: TGTGCCAGCAGCTTACAGACGTATTCCGCAGATACGCAGTATTTT. Together with reference TRBV7-9 and TRBJ2-3, the CDR3 gives the full variable domain: DTGVSQNPRHKITKRGQNVTFRCDPISEHNRLYWYRQTLGQGPEFLTYFQNEAQLEKSRLLSDRFSAERPKGSFSTLEIQRTEQGDSAMYLCASSLQTYSADTQYFGPGTRLTVL.

V and J are TRBV5-1 and TRBJ2-4; the match to TRBD1 covers 11 bases. The J call may be wrong; the DNA end is better matched by TRBJ2-7. This CDR3 is 15 amino acids long. Germline V gene sequence: CDR1 SGHRS, CDR2 YFSETQ. CDR3 residues: CASSFTGTGGYEQYF. The DNA for the CDR3 is TGCGCCAGCAGCTTTACCGGGACAGGGGGCTACGAGCAGTACTTC.

The chain has TRBV6-5 and TRBJ1-5; D perhaps matches TRBD1 (5 bases). From germline, CDR1 is MNHEY and CDR2 SVGAGI. The CDR3 has 18 residues. V shed 0 bases and J shed 0 bases, with 15 bases lying between them. The CDR3 sequence: CASSYSMFGGDSNQPQHF. For the CDR3, the DNA is TGTGCCAGCAGTTACTCGATGTTTGGGGGAGATAGCAATCAGCCCCAGCATTTT.

The V and J genes are TRBV27 and TRBJ2-1; a weak D match, TRBD2 (6 bases). CDR1 and CDR2 (germline): MNHEY, SMNVEV (reference sequence). The CDR3 sequence is 15 residues long. V lost 6 bases to trimming and J lost 3 bases, with 15 bases between them. This CDR3 reads CASSYELAGYNEQFF. The CDR3, as DNA: TGTGCCAGCAGCTACGAACTAGCAGGCTACAATGAGCAGTTCTTC.

This clonotype was seen a few times. J is TRBJ2-3 and V is TRBV29-1; D possibly corresponds to TRBD1 (6 bases). Germline V CDR1 and CDR2: SQVTM, ANQGSEA. Trimming cost V 5 bases and J 2 bases, with 17 bases left between them. CDR3 length equals 15 residues. The CDR3 nucleotides are TGCAGCGTTACCCCCGGGACATATCTCACAGATACGCAGTATTTT. This translates into CSVTPGTYLTDTQYF.

This chain joins TRBV5-1 and TRBJ2-5; either TRBD1 or TRBD2 may fit D (5 bases each). Looked up from germline, CDR1 is SGHRS and CDR2 is YFSETQ. V lost 4 bases and J lost 4, with 17 bases in between. This CDR3 spans 15 amino acids. CDR3 amino acids: CASSIQGDPTETQYF. CDR3 nucleotides: TGCGCCAGCAGCATCCAGGGAGACCCAACAGAGACCCAGTACTTC.